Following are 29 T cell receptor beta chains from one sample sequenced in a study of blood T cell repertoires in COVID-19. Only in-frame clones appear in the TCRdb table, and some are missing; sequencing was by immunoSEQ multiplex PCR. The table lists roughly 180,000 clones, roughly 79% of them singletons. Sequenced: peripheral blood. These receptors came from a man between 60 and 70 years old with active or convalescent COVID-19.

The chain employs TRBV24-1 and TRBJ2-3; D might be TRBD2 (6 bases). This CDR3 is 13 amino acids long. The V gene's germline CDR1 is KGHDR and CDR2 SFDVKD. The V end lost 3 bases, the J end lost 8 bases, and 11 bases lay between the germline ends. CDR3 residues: CATSDPNGGTQYF. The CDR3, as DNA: TGTGCCACCAGTGATCCCAACGGGGGTACGCAGTATTTT.

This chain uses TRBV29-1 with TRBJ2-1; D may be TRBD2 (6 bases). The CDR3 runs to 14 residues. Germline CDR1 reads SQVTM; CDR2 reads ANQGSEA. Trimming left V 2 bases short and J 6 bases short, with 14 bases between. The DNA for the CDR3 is TGCAGCGTTGAACGGGGGTCTTGGGGCAATGAGCAGTTCTTC. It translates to CSVERGSWGNEQFF.

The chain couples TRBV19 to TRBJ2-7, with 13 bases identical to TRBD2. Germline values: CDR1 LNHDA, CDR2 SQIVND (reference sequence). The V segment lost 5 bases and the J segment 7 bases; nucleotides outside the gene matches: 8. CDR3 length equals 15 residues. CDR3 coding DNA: TGTGCCAGTAGTGGGGGGACTAGCGGGACGACTGAGCAGTACTTC. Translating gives CASSGGTSGTTEQYF.

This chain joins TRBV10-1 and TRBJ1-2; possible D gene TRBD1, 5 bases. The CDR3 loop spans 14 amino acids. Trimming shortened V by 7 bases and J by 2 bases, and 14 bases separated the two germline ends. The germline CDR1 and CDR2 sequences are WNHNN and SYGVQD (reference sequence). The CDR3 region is CASKRQTRNYGYTF. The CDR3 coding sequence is TGCGCCAGCAAACGACAGACCAGAAACTATGGCTACACCTTC.

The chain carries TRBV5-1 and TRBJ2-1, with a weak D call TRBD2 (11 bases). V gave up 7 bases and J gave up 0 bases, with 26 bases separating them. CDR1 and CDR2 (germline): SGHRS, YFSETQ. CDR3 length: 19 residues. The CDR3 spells CASGRTGGSGRASYNEQFF. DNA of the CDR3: TGCGCCAGCGGCCGGACAGGGGGTAGCGGGAGGGCCTCCTACAATGAGCAGTTCTTC.

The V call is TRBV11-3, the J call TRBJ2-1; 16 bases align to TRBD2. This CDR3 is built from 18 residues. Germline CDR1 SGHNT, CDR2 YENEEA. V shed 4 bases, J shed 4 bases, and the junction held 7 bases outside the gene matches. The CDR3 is CASSSGLAGGQGYNEQFF. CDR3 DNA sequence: TGTGCCAGCAGCTCGGGACTAGCGGGAGGGCAGGGGTACAATGAGCAGTTCTTC.

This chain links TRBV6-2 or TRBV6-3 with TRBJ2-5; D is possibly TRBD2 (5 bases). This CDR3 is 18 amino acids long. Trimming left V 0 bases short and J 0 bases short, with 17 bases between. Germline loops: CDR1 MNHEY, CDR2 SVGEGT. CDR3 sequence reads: CASSYSKLRVVYQETQYF. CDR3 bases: TGTGCCAGCAGTTACTCGAAATTGCGGGTGGTTTACCAAGAGACCCAGTACTTC.

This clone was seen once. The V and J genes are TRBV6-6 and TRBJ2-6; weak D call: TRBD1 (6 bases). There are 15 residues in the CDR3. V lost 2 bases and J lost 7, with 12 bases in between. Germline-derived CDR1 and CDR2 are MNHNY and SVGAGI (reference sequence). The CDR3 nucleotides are TGTGCCAGCAGTTACCAAGGGGGAAATGCCAACGTCCTGACTTTC. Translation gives CASSYQGGNANVLTF.

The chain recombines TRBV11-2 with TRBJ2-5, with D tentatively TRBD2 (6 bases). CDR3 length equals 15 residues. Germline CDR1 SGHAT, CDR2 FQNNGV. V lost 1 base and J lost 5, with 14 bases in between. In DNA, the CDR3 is TGTGCCAGCAGCTTAGGGGGGGTAGCGAGGGAGACCCAGTACTTC. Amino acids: CASSLGGVARETQYF.

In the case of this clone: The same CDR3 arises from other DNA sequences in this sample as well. Here the CDR3 reads CASSLVANYGYTF. DNA of the CDR3: TGTGCCAGCAGCTTGGTGGCCAACTATGGCTACACCTTC. The chain employs TRBV7-2 and TRBJ1-2, with D unclear. Trimming cost V 3 bases and J 2 bases, with 7 bases left between them. The CDR3 consists of 13 residues. Germline V gives CDR1 SGHTA, CDR2 FQGNSA.

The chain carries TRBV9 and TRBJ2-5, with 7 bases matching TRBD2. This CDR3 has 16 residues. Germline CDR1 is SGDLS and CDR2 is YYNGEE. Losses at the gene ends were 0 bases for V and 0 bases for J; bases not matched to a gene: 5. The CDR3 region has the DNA TGTGCCAGCAGCGTAGCCCCTCTAGCGGACCAAGAGACCCAGTACTTC. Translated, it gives CASSVAPLADQETQYF.

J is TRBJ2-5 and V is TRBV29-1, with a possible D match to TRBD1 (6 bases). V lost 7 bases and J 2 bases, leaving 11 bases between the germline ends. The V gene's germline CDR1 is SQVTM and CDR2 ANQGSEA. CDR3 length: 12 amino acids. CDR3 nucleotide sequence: TGCAGCGCCGGGACAAAGCAAGAGACCCAGTACTTC. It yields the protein CSAGTKQETQYF.

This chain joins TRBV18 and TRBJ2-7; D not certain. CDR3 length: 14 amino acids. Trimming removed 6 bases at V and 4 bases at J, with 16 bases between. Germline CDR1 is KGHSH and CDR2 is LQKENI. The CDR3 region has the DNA TGTGCCAGCTCCCCCCGCTATCCGAGTTACGAGCAGTACTTC. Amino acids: CASSPRYPSYEQYF.

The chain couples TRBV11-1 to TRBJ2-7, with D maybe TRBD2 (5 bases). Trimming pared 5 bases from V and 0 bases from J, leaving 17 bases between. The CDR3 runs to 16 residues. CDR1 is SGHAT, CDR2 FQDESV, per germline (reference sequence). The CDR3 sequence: CASSPRTPSSSYEQYF. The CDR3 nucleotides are TGTGCCAGCAGCCCAAGGACTCCCTCGAGCTCCTACGAGCAGTACTTC.

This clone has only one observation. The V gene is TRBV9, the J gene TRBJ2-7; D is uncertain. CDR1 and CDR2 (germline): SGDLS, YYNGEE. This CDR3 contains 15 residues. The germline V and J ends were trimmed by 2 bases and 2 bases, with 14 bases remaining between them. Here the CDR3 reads CASSVRAASTYEQYF. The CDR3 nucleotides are TGTGCCAGCAGCGTCCGTGCAGCGAGTACCTACGAGCAGTACTTC.

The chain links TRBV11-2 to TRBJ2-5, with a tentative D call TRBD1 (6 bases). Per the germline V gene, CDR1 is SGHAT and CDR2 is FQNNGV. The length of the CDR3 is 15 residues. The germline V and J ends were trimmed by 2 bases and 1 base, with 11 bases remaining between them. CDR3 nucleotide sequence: TGTGCCAGCAGCTTAAACAGGGCAGTCCAAGAGACCCAGTACTTC. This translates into CASSLNRAVQETQYF.

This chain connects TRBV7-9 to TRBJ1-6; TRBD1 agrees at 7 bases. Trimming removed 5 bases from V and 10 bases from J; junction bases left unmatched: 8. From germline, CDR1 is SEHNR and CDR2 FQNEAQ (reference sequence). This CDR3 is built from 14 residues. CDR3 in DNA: TGTGCCAGCAGCGCCGACAGGGTATACTCACCCCTCCACTTT. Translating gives CASSADRVYSPLHF.

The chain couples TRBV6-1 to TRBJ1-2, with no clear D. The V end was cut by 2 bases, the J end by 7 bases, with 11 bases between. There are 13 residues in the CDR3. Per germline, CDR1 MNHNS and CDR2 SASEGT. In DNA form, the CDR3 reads TGTGCCAGCAGTGAAACGGGGATTGTTGGCTACACCTTC. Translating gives CASSETGIVGYTF.

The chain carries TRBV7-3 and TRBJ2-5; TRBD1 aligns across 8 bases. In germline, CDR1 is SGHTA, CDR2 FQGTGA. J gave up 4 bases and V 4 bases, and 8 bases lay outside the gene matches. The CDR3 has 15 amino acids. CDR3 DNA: TGTGCCAGCAGCTGGTCGACAGGGGAAGGAGAGACCCAGTACTTC. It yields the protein CASSWSTGEGETQYF. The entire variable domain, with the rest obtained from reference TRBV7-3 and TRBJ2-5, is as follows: GAGVSQTPSNKVTEKGKYVELRCDPISGHTALYWYRQSLGQGPEFLIYFQGTGAADDSGLPNDRFFAVRPEGSVSTLKIQRTERGDSAVYLCASSWSTGEGETQYFGPGTRLLVL.

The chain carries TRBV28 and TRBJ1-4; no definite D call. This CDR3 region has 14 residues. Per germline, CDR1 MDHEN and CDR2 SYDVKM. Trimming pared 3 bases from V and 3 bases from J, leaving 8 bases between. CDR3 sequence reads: CASSFSGPNEKLFF. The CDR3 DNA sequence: TGTGCCAGCAGTTTCTCGGGTCCTAATGAAAAACTGTTTTTT.

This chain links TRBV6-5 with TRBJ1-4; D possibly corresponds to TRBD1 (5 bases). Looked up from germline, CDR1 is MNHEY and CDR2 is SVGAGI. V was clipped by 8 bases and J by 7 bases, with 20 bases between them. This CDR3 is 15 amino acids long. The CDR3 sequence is CASSSSYRGGEKLFF. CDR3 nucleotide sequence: TGTGCCAGCTCATCTAGTTATAGGGGCGGTGAAAAACTGTTTTTT.

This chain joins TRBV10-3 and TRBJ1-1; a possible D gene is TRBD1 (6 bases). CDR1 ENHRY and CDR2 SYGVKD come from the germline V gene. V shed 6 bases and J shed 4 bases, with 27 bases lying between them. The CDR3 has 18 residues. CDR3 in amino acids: CAISSSWGQAGVSTEAFF. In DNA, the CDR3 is TGTGCCATCAGCAGTAGTTGGGGGCAAGCCGGGGTGAGCACTGAAGCTTTCTTT.

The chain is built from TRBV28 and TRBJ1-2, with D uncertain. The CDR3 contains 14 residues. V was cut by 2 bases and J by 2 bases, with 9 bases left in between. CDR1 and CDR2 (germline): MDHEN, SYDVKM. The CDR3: CASSLLSGNYGYTF. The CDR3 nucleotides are TGTGCCAGCAGTTTACTATCCGGGAACTATGGCTACACCTTC.

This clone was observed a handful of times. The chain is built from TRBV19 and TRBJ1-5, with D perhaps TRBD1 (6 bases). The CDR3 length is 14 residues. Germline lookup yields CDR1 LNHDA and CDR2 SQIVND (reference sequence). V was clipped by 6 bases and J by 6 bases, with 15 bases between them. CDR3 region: CASSQQGYGQPQHF. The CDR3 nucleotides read TGTGCCAGTAGCCAACAGGGATATGGTCAGCCCCAGCATTTT.

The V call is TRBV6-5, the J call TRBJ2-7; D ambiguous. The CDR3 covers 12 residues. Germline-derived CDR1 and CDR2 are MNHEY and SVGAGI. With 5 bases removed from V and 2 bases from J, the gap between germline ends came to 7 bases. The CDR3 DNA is TGTGCCAGCAGTCTAGGCGCCTACGAGCAGTACTTC. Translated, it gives CASSLGAYEQYF.

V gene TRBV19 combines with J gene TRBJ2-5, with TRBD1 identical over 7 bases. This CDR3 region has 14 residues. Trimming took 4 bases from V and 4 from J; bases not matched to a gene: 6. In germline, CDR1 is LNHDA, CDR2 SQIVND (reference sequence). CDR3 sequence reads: CASSTRQGTETQYF. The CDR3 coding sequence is TGTGCCAGTAGTACACGACAGGGTACAGAGACCCAGTACTTC.

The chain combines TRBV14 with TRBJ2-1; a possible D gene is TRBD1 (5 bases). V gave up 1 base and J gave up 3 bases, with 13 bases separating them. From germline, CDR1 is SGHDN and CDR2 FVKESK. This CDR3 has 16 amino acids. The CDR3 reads CASSQGWTSGYNEQFF. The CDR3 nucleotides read TGTGCCAGCAGCCAAGGCTGGACATCAGGCTACAATGAGCAGTTCTTC. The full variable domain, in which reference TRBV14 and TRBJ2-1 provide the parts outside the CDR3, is EAGVTQFPSHSVIEKGQTVTLRCDPISGHDNLYWYRRVMGKEIKFLLHFVKESKQDESGMPNNRFLAERTGGTYSTLKVQPAELEDSGVYFCASSQGWTSGYNEQFFGPGTRLTVL.

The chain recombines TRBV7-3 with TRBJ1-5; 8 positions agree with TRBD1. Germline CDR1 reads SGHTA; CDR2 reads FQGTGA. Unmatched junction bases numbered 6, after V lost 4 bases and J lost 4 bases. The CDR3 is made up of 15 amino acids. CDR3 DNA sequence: TGTGCCAGCAGCTCCTACAGGGGGGGAAATCAGCCCCAGCATTTT. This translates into CASSSYRGGNQPQHF.

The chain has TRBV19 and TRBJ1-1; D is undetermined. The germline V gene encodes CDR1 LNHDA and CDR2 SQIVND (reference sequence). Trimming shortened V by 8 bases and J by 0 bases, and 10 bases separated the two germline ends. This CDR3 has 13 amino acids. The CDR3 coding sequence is TGTGCCAGTGAACACGGGTTGAACACTGAAGCTTTCTTT. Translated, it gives CASEHGLNTEAFF.